The next 9 T cell receptor beta chains were all read from a single sample in a study of T cell repertoires in cytomegalovirus infection. TCRdb redid the calling of the reads with MiXCR, one entry per CDR3 protein. Of 450,000 to 650,000 distinct CDR3 sequences listed, around 27% are singletons. Sequencing was done on a sample of PBMCs. The source of these receptors is a human donor in good health (CMV status not recorded). Some clones in this sample may be carry-over from other donors' samples.

This clonotype was counted many times. The chain carries TRBV7-2 and TRBJ2-1; D call uncertain. CDR1 is SGHTA and CDR2 is FQGNSA in the germline V gene. V gave up 3 bases and J gave up 7 bases, with 10 bases separating them. The CDR3 is made up of 13 amino acids. The CDR3 DNA reads TGTGCCAGCAGCTTTACAGCAAGGAATGAGCAGTTCTTC. This encodes CASSFTARNEQFF.

The chain joins TRBV10-3 to TRBJ2-3, with TRBD1 matching 7 bases. This CDR3 contains 18 residues. From germline, CDR1 is ENHRY and CDR2 SYGVKD. With V trimmed by 0 bases and J by 2 bases, 11 bases remained unmatched. The CDR3 loop reads CAISESRGQRTVTDTQYF. CDR3 coding DNA: TGTGCCATCAGTGAGTCCAGGGGACAGCGGACGGTCACAGATACGCAGTATTTT.

This clonotype was seen a few times. This chain joins TRBV7-9 and TRBJ2-3, with 10 nucleotides matching TRBD2. In germline, CDR1 is SEHNR, CDR2 FQNEAQ (reference sequence). The ends lost 4 bases at V and 3 bases at J; junction bases unmatched: 13. This CDR3 is 18 amino acids long. The CDR3 is CASSSSSGRAAGTDTQYF. The CDR3 DNA reads TGTGCCAGCAGCTCTTCAAGCGGGAGGGCCGCGGGAACAGATACGCAGTATTTT.

The chain links TRBV6-1 to TRBJ1-4; D is unresolved. Germline loops: CDR1 MNHNS, CDR2 SASEGT. V was clipped by 10 bases and J by 2 bases, with 17 bases between them. This CDR3 has 15 residues. The CDR3 is CATSDWAPTNEKLFF. The CDR3 coding sequence is TGTGCCACCTCAGATTGGGCACCTACTAATGAAAAACTGTTTTTT.

The chain uses TRBV7-2 and TRBJ2-1; 8 nucleotides line up with TRBD1. J gave up 0 bases and V 3 bases, and 7 bases lay outside the gene matches. CDR3 length equals 17 residues. CDR1 SGHTA and CDR2 FQGNSA come from the germline V gene. The CDR3 loop is CASSFARQGLSYNEQFF. CDR3 DNA: TGTGCCAGCAGCTTTGCTCGACAGGGGCTCTCCTACAATGAGCAGTTCTTC.

This clonotype has ten or more counts. V is TRBV7-2 and J is TRBJ1-1, with D unclear. Per germline, CDR1 SGHTA and CDR2 FQGNSA. CDR3 size: 15 residues. V was shortened by 2 bases and J by 0 bases, with 10 bases between the two germline ends. DNA of the CDR3: TGTGCCAGCAGCTTAAATCAGGTGGTGAACACTGAAGCTTTCTTT. Translating it yields CASSLNQVVNTEAFF.

This clonotype was counted between two and nine times. The J gene is TRBJ2-3, the V gene TRBV29-1, with 9 nucleotides matching TRBD1. Germline CDR1 SQVTM, CDR2 ANQGSEA. V was clipped by 7 bases and J by 6 bases; unmatched bases: 11. The CDR3 is 14 amino acids. CDR3 nucleotides: TGCAGCGGCACACCACAGGGGGCGATTGATACGCAGTATTTT. Translation: CSGTPQGAIDTQYF.

This clonotype came up a few times. The chain joins TRBV20-1 to TRBJ1-2; tentative D call: TRBD1 (5 bases). This CDR3 contains 15 residues. Trimming removed 6 bases at V and 1 base at J, with 18 bases between. The germline V gene encodes CDR1 DFQATT and CDR2 SNEGSKA (reference sequence). CDR3 DNA sequence: TGCAGTGCCCCGCGAGGGGCAGACCTTAACTATGGCTACACCTTC. Translating it yields CSAPRGADLNYGYTF.

This clonotype appeared many times. CDR3 residues: CASSHRGTGSYEQYF. The CDR3 coding sequence is TGTGCCAGCAGCCATCGAGGGACAGGGTCCTACGAGCAGTACTTC. The chain employs TRBV7-2 and TRBJ2-7; TRBD1 matches 9 bases. The J segment lost 1 base and the V segment lost 5 bases, leaving 6 bases of the junction unmatched. Germline assignment: CDR1 SGHTA and CDR2 FQGNSA. The CDR3 runs to 15 residues.